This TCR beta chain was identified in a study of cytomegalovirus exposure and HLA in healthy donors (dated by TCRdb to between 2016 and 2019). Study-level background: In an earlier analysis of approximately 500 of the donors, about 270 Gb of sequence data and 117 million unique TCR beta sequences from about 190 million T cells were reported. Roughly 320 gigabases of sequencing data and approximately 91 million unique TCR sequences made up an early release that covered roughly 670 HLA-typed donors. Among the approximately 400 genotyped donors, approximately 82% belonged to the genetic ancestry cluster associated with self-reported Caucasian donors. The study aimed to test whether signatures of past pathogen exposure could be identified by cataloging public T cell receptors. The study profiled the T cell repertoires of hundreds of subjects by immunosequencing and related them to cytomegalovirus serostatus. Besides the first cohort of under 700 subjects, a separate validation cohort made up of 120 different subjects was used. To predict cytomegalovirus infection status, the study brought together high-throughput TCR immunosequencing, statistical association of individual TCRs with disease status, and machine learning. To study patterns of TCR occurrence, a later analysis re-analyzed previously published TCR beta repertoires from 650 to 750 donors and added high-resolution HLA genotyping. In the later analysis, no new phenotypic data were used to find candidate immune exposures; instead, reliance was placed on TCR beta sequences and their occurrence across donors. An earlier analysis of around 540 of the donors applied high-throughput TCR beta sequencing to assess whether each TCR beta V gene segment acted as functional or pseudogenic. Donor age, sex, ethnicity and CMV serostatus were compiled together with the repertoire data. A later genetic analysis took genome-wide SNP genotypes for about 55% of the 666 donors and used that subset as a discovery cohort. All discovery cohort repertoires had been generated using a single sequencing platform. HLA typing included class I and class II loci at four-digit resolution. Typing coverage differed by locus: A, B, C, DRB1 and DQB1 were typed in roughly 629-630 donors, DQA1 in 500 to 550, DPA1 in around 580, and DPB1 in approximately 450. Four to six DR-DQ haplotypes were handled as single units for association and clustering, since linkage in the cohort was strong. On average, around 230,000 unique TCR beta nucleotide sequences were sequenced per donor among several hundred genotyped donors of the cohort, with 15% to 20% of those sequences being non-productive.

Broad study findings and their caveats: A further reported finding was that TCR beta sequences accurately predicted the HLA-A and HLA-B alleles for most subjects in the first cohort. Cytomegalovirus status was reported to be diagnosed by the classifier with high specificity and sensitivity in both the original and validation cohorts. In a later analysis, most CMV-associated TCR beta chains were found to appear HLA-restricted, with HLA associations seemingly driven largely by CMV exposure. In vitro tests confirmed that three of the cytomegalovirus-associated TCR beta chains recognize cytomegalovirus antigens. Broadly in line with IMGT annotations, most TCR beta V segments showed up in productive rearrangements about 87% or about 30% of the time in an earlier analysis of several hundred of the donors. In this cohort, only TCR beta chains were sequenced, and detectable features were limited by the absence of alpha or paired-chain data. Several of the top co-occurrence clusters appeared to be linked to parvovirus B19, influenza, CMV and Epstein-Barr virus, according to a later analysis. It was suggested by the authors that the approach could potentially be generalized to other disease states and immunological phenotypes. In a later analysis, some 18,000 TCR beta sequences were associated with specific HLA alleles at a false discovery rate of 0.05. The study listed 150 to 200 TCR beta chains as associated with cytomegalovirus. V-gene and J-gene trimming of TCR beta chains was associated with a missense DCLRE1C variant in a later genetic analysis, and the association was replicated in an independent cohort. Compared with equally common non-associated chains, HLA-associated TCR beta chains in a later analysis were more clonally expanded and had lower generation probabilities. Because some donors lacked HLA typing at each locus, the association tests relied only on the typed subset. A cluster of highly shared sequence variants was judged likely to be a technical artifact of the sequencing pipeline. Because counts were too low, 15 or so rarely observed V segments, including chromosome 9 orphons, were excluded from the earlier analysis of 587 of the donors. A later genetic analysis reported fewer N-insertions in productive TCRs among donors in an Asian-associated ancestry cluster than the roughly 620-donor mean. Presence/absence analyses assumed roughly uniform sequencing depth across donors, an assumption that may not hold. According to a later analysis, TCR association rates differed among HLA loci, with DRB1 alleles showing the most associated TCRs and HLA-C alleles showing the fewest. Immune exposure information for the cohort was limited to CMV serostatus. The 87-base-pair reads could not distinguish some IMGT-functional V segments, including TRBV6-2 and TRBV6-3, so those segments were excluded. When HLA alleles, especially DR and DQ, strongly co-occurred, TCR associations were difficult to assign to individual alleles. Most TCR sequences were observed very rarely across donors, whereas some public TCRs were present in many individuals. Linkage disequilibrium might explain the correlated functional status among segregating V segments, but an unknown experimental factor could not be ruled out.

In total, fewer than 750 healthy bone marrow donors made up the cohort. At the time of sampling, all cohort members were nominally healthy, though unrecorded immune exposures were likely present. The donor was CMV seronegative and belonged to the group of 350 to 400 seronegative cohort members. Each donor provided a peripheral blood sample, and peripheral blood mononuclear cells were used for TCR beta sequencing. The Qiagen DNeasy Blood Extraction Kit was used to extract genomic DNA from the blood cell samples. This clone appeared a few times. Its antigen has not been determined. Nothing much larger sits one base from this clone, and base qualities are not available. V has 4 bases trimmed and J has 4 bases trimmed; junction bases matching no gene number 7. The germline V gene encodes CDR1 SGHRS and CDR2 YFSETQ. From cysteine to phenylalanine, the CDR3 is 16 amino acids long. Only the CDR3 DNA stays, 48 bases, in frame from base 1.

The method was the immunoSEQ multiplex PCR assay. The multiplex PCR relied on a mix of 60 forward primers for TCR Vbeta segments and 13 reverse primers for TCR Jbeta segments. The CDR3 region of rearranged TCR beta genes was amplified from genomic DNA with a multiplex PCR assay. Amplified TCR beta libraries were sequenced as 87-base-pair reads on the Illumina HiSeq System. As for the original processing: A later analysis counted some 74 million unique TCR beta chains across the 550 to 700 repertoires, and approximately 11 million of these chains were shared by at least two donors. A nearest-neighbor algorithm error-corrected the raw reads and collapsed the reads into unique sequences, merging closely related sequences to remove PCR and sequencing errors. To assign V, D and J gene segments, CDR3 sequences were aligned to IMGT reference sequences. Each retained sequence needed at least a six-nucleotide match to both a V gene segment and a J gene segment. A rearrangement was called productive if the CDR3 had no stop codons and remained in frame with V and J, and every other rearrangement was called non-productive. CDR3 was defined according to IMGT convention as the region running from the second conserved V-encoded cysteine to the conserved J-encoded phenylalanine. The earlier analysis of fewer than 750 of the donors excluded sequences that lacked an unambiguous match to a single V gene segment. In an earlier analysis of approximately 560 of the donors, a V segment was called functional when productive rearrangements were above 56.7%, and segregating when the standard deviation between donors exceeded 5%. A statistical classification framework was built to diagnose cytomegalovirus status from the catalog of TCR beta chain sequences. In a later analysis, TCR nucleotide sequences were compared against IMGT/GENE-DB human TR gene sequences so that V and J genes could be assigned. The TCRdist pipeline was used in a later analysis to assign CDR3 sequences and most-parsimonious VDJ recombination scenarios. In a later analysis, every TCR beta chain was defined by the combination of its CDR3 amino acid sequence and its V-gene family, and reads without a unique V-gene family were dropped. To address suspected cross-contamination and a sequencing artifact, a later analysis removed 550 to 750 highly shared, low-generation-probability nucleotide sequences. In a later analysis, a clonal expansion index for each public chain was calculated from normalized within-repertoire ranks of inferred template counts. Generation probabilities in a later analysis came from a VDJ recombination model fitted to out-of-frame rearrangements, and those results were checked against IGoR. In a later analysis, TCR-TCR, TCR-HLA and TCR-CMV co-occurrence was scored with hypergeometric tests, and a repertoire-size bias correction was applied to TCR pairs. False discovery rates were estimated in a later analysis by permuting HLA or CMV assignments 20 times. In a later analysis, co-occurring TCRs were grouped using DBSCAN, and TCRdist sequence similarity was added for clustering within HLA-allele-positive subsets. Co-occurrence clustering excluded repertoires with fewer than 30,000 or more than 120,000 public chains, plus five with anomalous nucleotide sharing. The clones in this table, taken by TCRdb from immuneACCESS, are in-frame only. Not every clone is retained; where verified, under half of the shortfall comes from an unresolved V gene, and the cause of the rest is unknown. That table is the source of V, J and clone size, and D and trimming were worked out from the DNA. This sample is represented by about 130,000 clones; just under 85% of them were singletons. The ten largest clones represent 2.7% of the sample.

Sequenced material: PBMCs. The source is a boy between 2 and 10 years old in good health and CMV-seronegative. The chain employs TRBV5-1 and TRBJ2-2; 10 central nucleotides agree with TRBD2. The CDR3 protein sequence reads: CASSTLAGGTTGELFF. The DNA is TGCGCCAGCAGCACCTTAGCGGGAGGTACCACCGGGGAGCTGTTTTTT.